This T cell receptor beta chain derives from a study of T-cell memory formation after mild COVID-19 (dated by TCRdb to the early 2020s). About the study as a whole: TCR sequence clusters from the two donors were largely donor specific. Two young, previously healthy adult volunteers, one female and one male, were included in the cohort. T-cell clones expanding and contracting after mild COVID-19 in a couple of donors were tracked by longitudinal TCRalpha and TCRbeta repertoire sequencing. Overall results and qualifications from the work: Whether the second-wave clones peaking on day 37 were SARS-CoV-2 specific was not confirmed. The study included only a couple of mild cases, and larger cohorts that include severe cases with pre-infection samples were judged to be necessary. The detection of some responding clones in pre-infection memory suggests that pre-existing cross-reactive memory T cells joined the SARS-CoV-2 response. Clones contracting from day 15 to 85 had balanced CD4/CD8 phenotypes, while a second wave expanding from day 15 to 37 was biased towards CD4+. Contracting CD4+ clones appeared mostly in the CM and EM memory subsets, whereas CD8+ clones were enriched in EMRA.

CDR1 ENHRY and CDR2 SYGVKD are derived from the germline V gene. V is cut by 8 bases and J by 3 bases, and the space between the germline ends is 8 bases. Spanning cysteine to phenylalanine, the CDR3 consists of 11 amino acids. Only CDR3 DNA remains: 33 bases, in frame from the first base. Sequencing took place on an Illumina NovaSeq 6000. TCRalpha and TCRbeta cDNA libraries were built by 5'RACE with constant-segment primers, adding sample barcodes and unique molecular identifiers. RNA was extracted from every sample with Trizol reagent. Amplification of the libraries took two PCR steps, and the second step added a second sample barcode plus Illumina TruSeq adapters. Sequencing of libraries was performed on an Illumina NovaSeq with 2 x 150 bp paired-end reads. The original pipeline was this. Demultiplexing of reads and collapsing into UMI-guided consensus sequences were performed with migec v1.2.7. Using mixcr v2.1.11, the UMI consensuses were aligned to TRA and TRB V and J templates and assembled into clonotypes. Clonotypes were classified as expanded or contracted when called significant by both edgeR and NoisET, with noise models trained on biological replicates. For edgeR calls, a false discovery rate-adjusted p below 0.01 and a log2 fold-change threshold of 1 were applied. As an exploratory analysis of dynamics, PCA with hierarchical clustering was applied to max-normalized trajectories of the 1000 most abundant clonotypes. Each responding clone was given a CD4 or CD8 phenotype based on the CD4+ and CD8+ repertoires, which had been sequenced separately. TCRdb reworked the public reads: Q25 trimming with fastp, MiXCR clone assembly, productive beta chains retained. Every entry covers one CDR3 protein and lists the most common genes and DNA from its rows. None of the V and J calls come from the authors' own analysis; TCRdb made them. This sample is represented by 210,000 or so distinct CDR3 sequences; under 30% of them were singletons. The top ten clonotypes cover about an eighth of the sample.

Ficoll-Paque density gradient centrifugation was used to isolate PBMCs. A note on this clonotype: Its target antigen remains unknown. One base away there is no much larger clone; base qualities are not given.

The sample was PBMCs or a T cell subset sorted from them (not recorded which). The clonotype originates from an adult woman who had mild COVID-19 (a few samples of this study predate the infection). The sample titles of this study are shuffled in the database, so cell type and time point are left out; the donor was told from shared clones. The rearranged segments are TRBV10-3 and TRBJ2-7; the D segment may tentatively be TRBD1 or TRBD2, each giving 5 matched bases. The bases read TGTGCCATCGGGGGTTTCTACGAGCAGTACTTC. Its translation is CAIGGFYEQYF.